A selection of T cell receptor beta chains follows, all from one sample in a study of shared clonotypes between healthy human individuals. Clones were sequenced by immunoSEQ multiplex PCR, and TCRdb holds only the in-frame ones, with some missing. The sample lists millions of clones, 90% to 95% occurring once. Sequencing was performed on naive CD4+ T cells sorted from blood. These receptors all come from a man between 18 and 29 years old in good health. CDR3s include the opening cysteine and the closing phenylalanine or tryptophan. A D gene is named only where the DNA matches it firmly.

D,J,V,CDR3,DNA
TRBD2,TRBJ2-7,TRBV6-5,CASKREGEQYF,TGTGCCAGCAAGCGGGAAGGGGAGCAGTACTTC
TRBD1,TRBJ1-2,TRBV7-9,CASSLERGQGNYGYTF,TGTGCCAGCAGCTTAGAAAGGGGACAGGGAAACTATGGCTACACCTTC
NA,TRBJ2-6,TRBV30,CARDSSGANVLTF,TGTGCCCGAGACAGCTCTGGGGCCAACGTCCTGACTTTC
NA,TRBJ2-7,TRBV2,CASRSLTYEQYF,TGTGCCAGCAGGTCCCTCACCTACGAGCAGTACTTC
NA,TRBJ1-3,TRBV9,CASSVEAFSGNTIYF,TGTGCCAGCAGCGTGGAGGCCTTCTCTGGAAACACCATATATTTT
NA,TRBJ1-1,TRBV6-6,CASNYGAVGSTEAFF,TGTGCCAGCAATTACGGAGCGGTTGGGTCCACTGAAGCTTTCTTT
TRBD2,TRBJ2-4,TRBV28,CASSWGGAPNIQYF,TGTGCCAGCAGTTGGGGAGGGGCCCCCAACATTCAGTACTTC
NA,TRBJ1-2,TRBV30,CAWRDSLFDYTF,TGTGCCTGGAGGGACAGCCTCTTCGACTACACCTTC
NA,TRBJ1-3,TRBV7-2,CASSLSSGNTIYF,TGTGCCAGCAGCTTGAGCTCTGGAAACACCATATATTTT
TRBD1,TRBJ1-2,TRBV5-4,CASSLARTGNYGYTF,TGTGCCAGCAGCTTGGCCCGGACAGGCAACTATGGCTACACCTTC
NA,TRBJ1-3,TRBV5-1,CASSHWGGFSSGNTIYF,TGCGCCAGCAGCCATTGGGGGGGTTTCAGCTCTGGAAACACCATATATTTT
TRBD1,TRBJ1-2,TRBV2,CASSVRQGVGYTF,TGTGCCAGCAGTGTAAGGCAGGGGGTAGGCTACACCTTC
TRBD2,TRBJ2-1,TRBV6-1,CASSDQAGANEQFF,TGTGCCAGCAGTGACCAAGCGGGAGCAAATGAGCAGTTCTTC
TRBD1,TRBJ2-2,TRBV6-5,CASSSRQGGTGELFF,TGTGCCAGCAGTTCACGACAGGGTGGGACCGGGGAGCTGTTTTTT
TRBD2,TRBJ2-5,TRBV10-3,CAISDSIPSGQTQYF,TGTGCCATCAGTGACTCGATCCCTAGCGGCCAGACCCAGTACTTC